The entry below describes one TCR beta chain. The antigen remains undetermined. Assay: immunoSEQ multiplex PCR; the TCRdb copy retains only in-frame clones and omits some. Counted here are some 2,500,000 clones, under 95% occurring once; the ten biggest clones make up roughly 0.39%. The data were obtained in a study of shared clonotypes between healthy human individuals. General study points: Estimated clonotype richness was generally higher in naive than memory subsets.

Germline CDR1 is MNHNY and CDR2 is SVGAGI (reference sequence). With 2 bases clipped from V and 4 bases from J, the junction kept 7 bases outside the gene matches. The length of the CDR3 is 15 residues. V and J are TRBV6-6 and TRBJ1-2; 7 bases are shared with TRBD1. The sequenced sample consisted of naive CD4+ T cells from PBMCs. Subset indicated: CD45RA+ positively selected. The sequence was collected from a man aged 18-30 years in good health. Some clones in this sample may be carry-over from other donors' samples. CDR3 sequence reads: CASSYSAGGAYGYTF. The CDR3 coding sequence is TGTGCCAGCAGTTACAGTGCAGGGGGGGCCTATGGCTACACCTTC.